The next 4 T cell receptor beta chains were all read from a single sample in a study of metastatic and nonmetastatic thyroid tumors. TCRdb called clones again from the PCR reads with MiXCR. The table records 35,000 to 40,000 clones, about 30% of them present only once. Each patient went into thyroid surgery without having received any treatment. Sequencing was done on a sample of blood. These receptors came from a male donor with papillary thyroid cancer or a benign thyroid nodule (not recorded which). Some clones in this sample may be carry-over from other donors' samples.

The chain employs TRBV5-1 and TRBJ1-2; D is perhaps TRBD1 (5 bases). The CDR3 is made up of 14 amino acids. V dropped 0 bases and J dropped 8 bases, with 14 bases sitting between them. Germline V lookup: CDR1 SGHRS, CDR2 YFSETQ. The CDR3 loop reads CASSLGWQGGGYTF. CDR3 in DNA: TGCGCCAGCAGCTTGGGGTGGCAGGGTGGAGGCTACACCTTC.

The rearrangement uses TRBV6-4 and TRBJ1-4; TRBD1 agrees at 8 bases. Germline CDR1 reads MRHNA; CDR2 reads SNTAGT. J was trimmed by 6 bases and V by 9 bases; bases with no gene match: 6. This CDR3 contains 13 residues. CDR3 protein: CARGTGGDEKLFF. The CDR3 coding sequence is TGTGCCAGGGGCACAGGGGGTGATGAAAAACTGTTTTTT.

This clone was observed many times. The chain combines TRBV5-1 with TRBJ2-7; weak D call: TRBD2 (5 bases). CDR3 length: 14 residues. The germline V and J ends were trimmed by 3 bases and 0 bases, with 10 bases remaining between them. In germline, CDR1 is SGHRS, CDR2 YFSETQ. Here the CDR3 DNA reads TGCGCCAGCAGCTGGACTGCCGACTCCTACGAGCAGTACTTC. It translates to CASSWTADSYEQYF.

This clone was counted a few times. The CDR3 protein is CASSISIIGQTQYF. CDR3 DNA sequence: TGTGCCAGTAGTATATCTATAATAGGCCAGACCCAGTACTTC. The genes are TRBV19 and TRBJ2-5; no clear D gene. The germline V gene encodes CDR1 LNHDA and CDR2 SQIVND (reference sequence). Trimming left V 2 bases short and J 6 bases short, with 13 bases between. The CDR3 extends over 14 amino acids.